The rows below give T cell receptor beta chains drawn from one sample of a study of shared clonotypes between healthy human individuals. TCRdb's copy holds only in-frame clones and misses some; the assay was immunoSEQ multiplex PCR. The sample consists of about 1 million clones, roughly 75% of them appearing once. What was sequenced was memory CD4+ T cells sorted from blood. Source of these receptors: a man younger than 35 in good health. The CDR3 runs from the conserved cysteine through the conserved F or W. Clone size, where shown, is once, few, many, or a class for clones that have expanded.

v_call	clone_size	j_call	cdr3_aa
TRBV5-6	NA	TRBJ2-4	CASTFEGSRIQYF
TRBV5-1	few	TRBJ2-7	CASSRTVPSYEQYF
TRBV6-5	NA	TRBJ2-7	CASRANGPDPYEQYF
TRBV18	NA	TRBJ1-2	CASSPDRVSEGYTF
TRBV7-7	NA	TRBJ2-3	CASSSGGADTQYF
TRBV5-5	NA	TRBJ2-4	CASSPGQIAKNIQYF
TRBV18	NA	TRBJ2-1	CASTRRGSRDEQFF
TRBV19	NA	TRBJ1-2	CASTGEDSYGYTF
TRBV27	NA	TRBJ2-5	CASPGAGEGETQYF
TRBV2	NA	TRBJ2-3	CASRGQGHTDTQYF
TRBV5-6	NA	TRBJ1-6	CASSLSKNSPLHF
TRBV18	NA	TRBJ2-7	CASSPSRTSGGSANEQYF
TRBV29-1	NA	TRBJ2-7	CSAATSGGGEQYF
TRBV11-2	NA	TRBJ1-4	CASSLRGREGEKLFF
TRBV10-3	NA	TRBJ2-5	CAIRGQQETQYF
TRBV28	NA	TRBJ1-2	CASSRQGWGYTF
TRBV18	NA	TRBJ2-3	CASSLSTDTQYF
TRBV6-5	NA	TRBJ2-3	CASRNTGGHTDTQYF
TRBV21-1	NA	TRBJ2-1	CASSKVEGARYNEQFF
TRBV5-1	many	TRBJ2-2	CASFGTANTGELFF
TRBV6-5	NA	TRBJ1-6	CASSYKGNWAPLHF
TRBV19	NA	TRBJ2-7	CASSIQPTYEQYF
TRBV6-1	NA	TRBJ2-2	CASSGLAGGTGELFF
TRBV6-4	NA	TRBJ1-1	CASSDSGWVGTTEAFF
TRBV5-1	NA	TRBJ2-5	CASSPPGLGKETQYF
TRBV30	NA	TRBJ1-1	CAWRQGADTEAFF
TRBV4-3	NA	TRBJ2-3	CASSLTFAGTTDTQYF
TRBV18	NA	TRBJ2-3	CASSPRESSGTTDTQYF
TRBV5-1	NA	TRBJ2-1	CASSTSGGAYNEQFF
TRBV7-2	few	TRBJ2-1	CASSRQGVKEQFF
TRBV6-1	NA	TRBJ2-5	CASSRTKETQYF
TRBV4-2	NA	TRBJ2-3	CASSQETTSGTDTQYF
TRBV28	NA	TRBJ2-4	CASSSQPIINIQYF
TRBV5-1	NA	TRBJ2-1	CASSGGSYNEQFF
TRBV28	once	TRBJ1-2	CATLGRSLYGYTF
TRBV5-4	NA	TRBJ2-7	CASSRRTGGGQIAQYF
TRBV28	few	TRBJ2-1	CASSTASGAGGRNEQFF
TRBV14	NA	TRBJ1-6	CASSQNYYNSPLHF
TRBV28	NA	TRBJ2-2	CASHGSRFTGELFF
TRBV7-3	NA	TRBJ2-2	CASSLGQGSTGELFF
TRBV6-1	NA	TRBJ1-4	CAPKPGTEDEKLFF
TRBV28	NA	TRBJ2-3	CASSLYGNTQYF
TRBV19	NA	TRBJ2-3	CASLRRAGTSTDTQYF
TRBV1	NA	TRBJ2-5	CTSTQGVLQTQYF
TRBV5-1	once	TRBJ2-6	CASSLVPGGPSGANVLTF
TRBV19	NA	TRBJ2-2	CASSHRVTTGELFF
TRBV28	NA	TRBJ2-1	CASRPPPASGSNEQFF
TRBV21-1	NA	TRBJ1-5	CASSRQGARSNQPQHF
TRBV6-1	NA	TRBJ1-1	CASSEVRYTEAFF
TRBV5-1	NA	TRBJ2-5	CASSLIAGDQETQYF
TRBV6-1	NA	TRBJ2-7	CASRPQILANEQYF
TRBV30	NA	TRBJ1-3	CAWSRTGAVGGNTIYF
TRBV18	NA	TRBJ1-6	CATAEGRNSPLHF
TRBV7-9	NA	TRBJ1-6	CASSRGESPLHF